One sample yielded the 29 T cell receptor beta chains listed below, sequenced in a study of cytomegalovirus exposure and HLA in healthy donors. The PCR was carried out with 60 Vbeta primers and 13 Jbeta primers. Assay: immunoSEQ multiplex PCR; the TCRdb copy retains only in-frame clones and omits some. The sample consists of about 61,000 clones, around 90% of them appearing once. Sequenced sample: PBMCs. The receptors originated from a man under 40 in good health and CMV-seropositive.

This clone was seen once. The V call is TRBV5-6, the J call TRBJ2-3; TRBD2 aligns across 10 bases. After removal of 3 bases from V and 4 bases from J, the junction contained 8 bases not matched to a gene. Germline V gene data show CDR1 as SGHDT and CDR2 as YYEEEE. The length of the CDR3 is 16 residues. The CDR3 DNA follows: TGTGCCAGCAGCTCACCGGGACTAGCGAGTTCAGATACGCAGTATTTT. As protein: CASSSPGLASSDTQYF.

This clone was seen once. The chain joins TRBV5-4 to TRBJ1-1; tentative D call: TRBD1 (6 bases). The CDR3 totals 16 residues. Per the germline V gene, CDR1 is SGHNT and CDR2 is YYREEE (reference sequence). Trimming pared 4 bases from V and 5 bases from J, leaving 21 bases between. The CDR3 region is CASSPRLAGEMTEAFF. In DNA, the CDR3 is TGTGCCAGCAGCCCCCGCTTGGCAGGGGAGATGACTGAAGCTTTCTTT.

This clone has more than one count but fewer than ten. This rearrangement joins TRBV28 to TRBJ2-2; D is ambiguous. This CDR3 is 15 amino acids long. V lost 2 bases and J lost 4, with 11 bases in between. Germline lookup yields CDR1 MDHEN and CDR2 SYDVKM. The CDR3 DNA sequence: TGTGCCAGCAGTTTAACGTCAGGTGGCACCGGGGAGCTGTTTTTT. Residues: CASSLTSGGTGELFF.

The V call is TRBV11-2, the J call TRBJ1-1; D call uncertain. Trimming pared 0 bases from V and 1 base from J, leaving 6 bases between. Germline CDR1 is SGHAT and CDR2 is FQNNGV. The CDR3 is 14 amino acids. CDR3 amino acids: CASSLDNWNTEAFF. The CDR3 bases are TGTGCCAGCAGCTTAGATAACTGGAACACTGAAGCTTTCTTT.

V and J are TRBV6-1 and TRBJ2-3; TRBD1 is a possible D gene (6 bases). Germline V CDR1 and CDR2: MNHNS, SASEGT. The CDR3 loop spans 18 amino acids. V was trimmed by 3 bases and J by 6 bases, leaving 25 bases between them. The CDR3 region is CASSDILQGKVGADTQYF. The CDR3 DNA follows: TGTGCCAGCAGTGACATCCTACAGGGAAAGGTCGGCGCGGATACGCAGTATTTT.

This clone was observed once. The gene calls are TRBV18 and TRBJ2-6; the D gene is possibly TRBD1 (5 bases). The V gene lost 5 bases and the J gene lost 0 bases, with 11 bases spanning the gap. CDR1 and CDR2 from the germline V gene are KGHSH and LQKENI. This CDR3 is 16 amino acids long. The CDR3 DNA reads as TGTGCCAGCTCAGAACAGGCCAGCTCTGGGGCCAACGTCCTGACTTTC. Its protein product is CASSEQASSGANVLTF.

The chain uses TRBV7-2 and TRBJ2-7; tentatively, D is TRBD2 (5 bases). V lost 1 base and J lost 2, with 9 bases in between. The CDR3 loop spans 14 amino acids. Per germline, CDR1 SGHTA and CDR2 FQGNSA. In DNA form, the CDR3 reads TGTGCCAGCAGCTTAGGGCGGGCGCCCTACGAGCAGTACTTC. This codes for CASSLGRAPYEQYF.

This sequence joins TRBV6-5 and TRBJ1-2; D is perhaps TRBD1 (5 bases). CDR3 length equals 14 residues. V dropped 8 bases and J dropped 5 bases, with 18 bases sitting between them. CDR1 and CDR2 from the germline V gene are MNHEY and SVGAGI. CDR3 sequence (DNA): TGTGCCAGCCGAACGGGAGGGGACGGGTATGGCTACACCTTC. Residues: CASRTGGDGYGYTF.

The chain joins TRBV5-1 to TRBJ2-2; D is uncertain. CDR1 SGHRS and CDR2 YFSETQ come from the germline V gene. The ends were cut back, 2 bases at V and 1 base at J, with 6 bases in the middle. CDR3 size: 14 residues. For the CDR3, the DNA is TGCGCCAGCAGCTTAGACTGGAACACCGGGGAGCTGTTTTTT. Translating gives CASSLDWNTGELFF.

This chain links TRBV19 with TRBJ1-1; possible D gene TRBD1, 5 bases. With 4 bases removed from V and 3 bases from J, the gap between germline ends came to 15 bases. The CDR3 consists of 15 residues. Germline-derived CDR1 and CDR2 are LNHDA and SQIVND (reference sequence). CDR3 DNA: TGTGCCAGTAGTACTGGACCCGGGGGGGACACTGAAGCTTTCTTT. This sequence encodes CASSTGPGGDTEAFF. Using reference TRBV19 and TRBJ1-1 for the parts outside the CDR3, the full variable domain is DGGITQSPKYLFRKEGQNVTLSCEQNLNHDAMYWYRQDPGQGLRLIYYSQIVNDFQKGDIAEGYSVSREKKESFPLTVTSAQKNPTAFYLCASSTGPGGDTEAFFGQGTRLTVV.

The chain has TRBV28 and TRBJ1-1; no definite D call. Germline CDR1 reads MDHEN; CDR2 reads SYDVKM. The V and J ends lost 9 bases and 3 bases respectively, with 14 bases between them. The length of the CDR3 is 13 residues. CDR3 nucleotides: TGTGCCAGTTACACAGAGATCTACACTGAAGCTTTCTTT. It yields the protein CASYTEIYTEAFF. The entire variable domain, with the rest obtained from reference TRBV28 and TRBJ1-1, is as follows: DVKVTQSSRYLVKRTGEKVFLECVQDMDHENMFWYRQDPGLGLRLIYFSYDVKMKEKGDIPEGYSVSREKKERFSLILESASTNQTSMYLCASYTEIYTEAFFGQGTRLTVV.

V and J are TRBV5-3 and TRBJ1-1; perhaps TRBD1 as D (5 bases). TRBV5-3 is reported as an ORF; its role is uncertain. The CDR3 extends over 13 amino acids. Trimming took off 2 bases at V and 5 bases at J, with 10 bases between the two ends. In DNA form, the CDR3 reads TGTGCCAGAAGCTTAGGGGTTCATACTGAAGCTTTCTTT. It translates to CARSLGVHTEAFF.

This clone showed up just once. The chain has TRBV5-1 and TRBJ1-1, with D hard to call. Trimming left V 0 bases short and J 4 bases short, with 7 bases between. CDR3 size: 13 residues. Germline lookup yields CDR1 SGHRS and CDR2 YFSETQ. CDR3 bases: TGCGCCAGCAGCTTGGTCTCGGGCACTGAAGCTTTCTTT. As protein: CASSLVSGTEAFF.

The rearrangement joins TRBV2 to TRBJ2-1; 9 nucleotides match TRBD2. J lost 7 bases, V lost 6 bases, and 7 bases had no gene match. The germline V gene encodes CDR1 SNHLY and CDR2 FYNNEI. This CDR3 contains 14 residues. The CDR3 sequence is CASSEREAPNEQFF. The CDR3 DNA sequence: TGTGCCAGCAGCGAGCGGGAGGCTCCAAATGAGCAGTTCTTC. The variable domain in full, completed from reference TRBV2 and TRBJ2-1, reads EPEVTQTPSHQVTQMGQEVILRCVPISNHLYFYWYRQILGQKVEFLVSFYNNEISEKSEIFDDQFSVERPDGSNFTLKIRSTKLEDSAMYFCASSEREAPNEQFFGPGTRLTVL.

The V and J genes are TRBV15 and TRBJ2-1; 10 bases are shared with TRBD1. Germline CDR1 LNHNV, CDR2 YYDKDF (reference sequence). The V segment lost 3 bases and the J segment 8 bases; nucleotides outside the gene matches: 10. CDR3 length: 16 residues. CDR3 coding DNA: TGTGCCACCAGCAGGGTTGGACAGGGGGTAAGGGATGAGCAGTTCTTC. Its translation is CATSRVGQGVRDEQFF.

The CDR3 loop reads CASSPRDRFYTF. The CDR3 bases are TGTGCCAGCAGTCCTCGGGACAGGTTCTACACCTTC. The V call is TRBV6-1, the J call TRBJ1-2; TRBD1 agrees at 8 bases. The junction had 6 bases not matched to a gene; V was cut back by 5 bases and J by 10 bases. The CDR3 extends over 12 amino acids. Germline lookup yields CDR1 MNHNS and CDR2 SASEGT.

This sequence joins TRBV2 and TRBJ2-2, with D possibly being TRBD2 (5 bases). The V gene's germline CDR1 is SNHLY and CDR2 FYNNEI. The V end lost 3 bases, the J end lost 7 bases, and 12 bases lay between the germline ends. The CDR3 covers 14 residues. The CDR3 loop reads CASSEEVLSGELFF. The CDR3 DNA reads as TGTGCCAGCAGTGAGGAGGTTTTAAGCGGGGAGCTGTTTTTT.

This rearrangement joins TRBV6-5 to TRBJ1-1; tentatively, D is TRBD1 (6 bases). Germline CDR1 and CDR2: MNHEY and SVGAGI. With 3 bases removed from V and 0 bases from J, the gap between germline ends came to 8 bases. The CDR3 has 14 residues. CDR3 nucleotide sequence: TGTGCCAGCAGTTATCGACAGGTGAACACTGAAGCTTTCTTT. It encodes CASSYRQVNTEAFF.

The chain uses TRBV5-4 and TRBJ2-1; TRBD2 aligns across 13 bases. Germline assignment: CDR1 SGHNT and CDR2 YYREEE (reference sequence). J gave up 9 bases and V 5 bases, and 11 bases lay outside the gene matches. The CDR3 totals 16 residues. The CDR3 nucleotides read TGTGCCAGCAGAGCTCAACTAGCGGGAGGGGAATTTGAGCAGTTCTTC. It codes for CASRAQLAGGEFEQFF.

The V gene is TRBV28, the J gene TRBJ1-3; the D gene is possibly TRBD1 (5 bases). The V gene's germline CDR1 is MDHEN and CDR2 SYDVKM. Trimming removed 6 bases from V and 0 bases from J, with 15 bases in between. The CDR3 length is 16 residues. The CDR3 region is CASSPPPGSSGNTIYF. CDR3 DNA: TGTGCCAGCAGCCCCCCCCCAGGGTCCTCTGGAAACACCATATATTTT.

V gene TRBV6-5 combines with J gene TRBJ2-5; no reliable D call. The DNA end favors TRBJ2-7, so the J call may be wrong. CDR3 size: 15 residues. Per germline, CDR1 MNHEY and CDR2 SVGAGI. The chain's CDR3 is CASSYSLTGTYEQYF. CDR3 nucleotides: TGTGCCAGCAGTTACTCTTTGACGGGTACCTACGAGCAGTACTTC.

The chain couples TRBV5-1 to TRBJ2-2; D possibly corresponds to TRBD2 (5 bases). Germline loops: CDR1 SGHRS, CDR2 YFSETQ. The ends were cut back, 1 base at V and 0 bases at J, with 10 bases in the middle. This CDR3 is built from 16 residues. The CDR3 loop is CASSLYQEANTGELFF. The CDR3 DNA is TGCGCCAGCAGCTTGTATCAGGAGGCGAACACCGGGGAGCTGTTTTTT.

V usage is TRBV28 and J usage is TRBJ1-1; D not resolved. The CDR3 loop spans 13 amino acids. Between the trimmed V and J ends, which lost 3 bases and 1 base, there was a span of 6 bases. Germline CDR1 is MDHEN and CDR2 is SYDVKM. The CDR3 loop reads CASSFDSNTEAFF. The CDR3 DNA is TGTGCCAGCAGTTTTGACTCGAACACTGAAGCTTTCTTT. Variable domain in full (rest from reference TRBV28 and TRBJ1-1): DVKVTQSSRYLVKRTGEKVFLECVQDMDHENMFWYRQDPGLGLRLIYFSYDVKMKEKGDIPEGYSVSREKKERFSLILESASTNQTSMYLCASSFDSNTEAFFGQGTRLTVV.

The chain couples TRBV5-6 to TRBJ2-7; tentatively, D is TRBD2 (5 bases). The CDR3 is 15 residues long. The germline V gene has CDR1 SGHDT and CDR2 YYEEEE. The ends were cut back, 4 bases at V and 2 bases at J, with 16 bases in the middle. CDR3 protein: CASSLREVTAYEQYF. The CDR3 bases are TGTGCCAGCAGCCTGAGGGAAGTAACCGCCTACGAGCAGTACTTC.

The chain uses TRBV5-1 and TRBJ2-5; tentatively, D is TRBD1 (5 bases). The J call is in doubt because the DNA end fits TRBJ2-7 better. The CDR3 runs to 14 residues. Germline lookup yields CDR1 SGHRS and CDR2 YFSETQ. DNA for the CDR3: TGCGCCAGCAGCTTGGGGCAGGGCCTCGACGAGCAGTACTTC. Protein product: CASSLGQGLDEQYF.

The V and J genes are TRBV28 and TRBJ2-3, with 9 nucleotides matching TRBD1. The trim removed 7 bases at V and 5 bases at J, leaving 7 bases unmatched. The CDR3 contains 14 residues. Germline values: CDR1 MDHEN, CDR2 SYDVKM. For the CDR3, the DNA is TGTGCCAGCACCCCACAGGGGGCAAAAGATACGCAGTATTTT. Residues: CASTPQGAKDTQYF.

V gene TRBV11-2 combines with J gene TRBJ2-3, with TRBD2 matching over 9 bases. Germline CDR1 is SGHAT and CDR2 is FQNNGV. The ends lost 2 bases at V and 10 bases at J; junction bases unmatched: 4. The CDR3 runs to 13 residues. CDR3 DNA sequence: TGTGCCAGCAGCTTAACCACTAGCGGGTCGCAGTATTTT. It translates to CASSLTTSGSQYF.

The genes are TRBV6-1 and TRBJ2-7; no reliable D call. Germline V CDR1 and CDR2: MNHNS, SASEGT. The V end was cut by 6 bases, the J end by 4 bases, with 7 bases between. This CDR3 region has 11 residues. CDR3 in amino acids: CASSSFYEQYF. In DNA form, the CDR3 reads TGTGCCAGCAGCTCCTTTTACGAGCAGTACTTC.

The rearrangement links TRBV5-4 to TRBJ2-5, with no clear D. The germline V gene encodes CDR1 SGHNT and CDR2 YYREEE (reference sequence). The CDR3 has 13 amino acids. Deletions cut 0 bases from V and 5 bases from J, with 8 bases between. The CDR3 is CASSLDYEETQYF. The CDR3 nucleotides are TGTGCCAGCAGCTTGGACTACGAGGAGACCCAGTACTTC.